This note documents a single T cell receptor beta chain sequence. Its specific antigen is unknown. The input lacks base qualities; no much larger clone sits a single base away. The CDR3 contains 17 residues, cysteine and phenylalanine counted. Only CDR3 DNA remains: 51 bases, in frame from the first base. The germline V gene supplies CDR1 LGHNA and CDR2 YSLEER. The germline V and J ends show losses of 1 base and 2 bases respectively, and no gene match explains 10 bases of the junction. This sample was included in a study of shared clonotypes between healthy human individuals (dated by TCRdb to 2020 to 2022). In the study overall: The cohort comprised two women and a few men aged 18 to 49 years. For each donor, CD4 naive and CD4 memory were each given three plates, CD8 naive was given two plates, and CD8 memory was given one plate. To increase sequencing depth and limit assay-specific biases, different laboratories used diverse techniques to prepare libraries and sequence TCR repertoires. The study deeply sequenced blood TCR repertoires of several healthy adults to estimate repertoire size and the extent of clonotype sharing between individuals. Between about 0.8 and 8.9 billion PBMCs per donor were obtained by leukapheresis. What the authors observed across the whole study: Incomplete sequencing was indicated by rarefaction of sorted-subset datasets, despite the large sequencing depth. Pairwise subsampling led to the expectation that sequencing depth would affect the degree of clonotype sharing among donors. Across four donors, 4.5% to 6.5% of naive CD4, roughly 3.4% of naive CD8, around 2.5% of memory CD4, and 0.4% of memory CD8 clonotypes were shared. Compared with non-shared clonotypes, clonotypes shared by all four sorted-subset donors had higher generation probabilities. Sampling was limited to blood, and TCR repertoires in tissue likely differ from TCR repertoires in blood. Estimated clonotype richness was generally larger for naive than for memory subsets. Because the study included only a small number of donors, the genetic and exposure-history diversity represented was limited.

TCR CDR3 regions were amplified from genomic DNA by multiplex PCR using the deep immunoSEQ assay. Genomic DNA extracted from each cell subset was distributed evenly over all wells of several immunoSEQ 96-well plates, and each plate served as one replicate. For sorted subsets, about 0.2 ug genomic DNA, equal to about 30,000 T cell genomes, was loaded into each replicate PCR. The purified libraries were quantified using a Qubit 3.0 fluorometer, sized with a Bioanalyzer 2100, and then quantified again using the KAPA Library Quantification kit. Every immunoSEQ 96-well plate was sequenced on a separate single-read 150-cycle Illumina NextSeq 550 flow cell. The study's processing was this. Because only junctional sequences without quality scores were contained in the immunoSEQ output, filtering matching that applied to full-length reads could not be performed. To assign V/J genes and CDR3, sequences were annotated using PyIR, a Python wrapper for IgBLAST v1.9, with IMGT germline references. Reads were removed for weak V/J assignments (E-value above 1e-6), missing CDR3, stop codons, out-of-frame junctions, or ambiguous translated residues. A V3J clonotype was defined by an identical inferred V gene, J gene, and CDR3 amino acid sequence. Percentage overlap between repertoires was computed as shared unique clonotypes divided by the size of the smaller repertoire. RTK rarefaction, the Chao1 estimator, and Recon v2.1 estimates of unobserved clonotypes were used to assess repertoire richness. Generation probabilities were computed with OLGA for all TCRbeta clonotypes obtained by the gDNA method from a handful of donors. TCRdb retrieved this table from immuneACCESS and kept in-frame rearrangements only. Not all clones are present; in checked studies, unresolved V genes account for under half, and no reason is known for the remainder. V, J and clone size are those of that table, while D and trimming were read from the DNA. A total of around 1.6 million clones appear in this sample, 95% to 99% of them only once. The ten largest clones represent about 0.45% of the sample.

Donors were healthy HIV-negative adults with no recently reported acute infections or vaccinations. All donors were Caucasian adults living in Nashville, Tennessee, USA. CD4+ T cells were enriched by magnetic negative selection, after which naive cells were positively selected on CD45RA and the negative fraction was taken as the memory subset. After blood collection by leukapheresis, PBMCs were isolated using Ficoll-Histopaque density gradient centrifugation and then cryopreserved in the vapor phase of liquid nitrogen. Analytical flow cytometry was used to check the purity and quantity of every magnetically sorted T cell population. Genomic DNA was isolated from each sorted fraction and quantified by UV absorbance on a Nanodrop 2000c.

What was sequenced was naive CD4+ T cells sorted from blood. In light of the paper, this sample's cell subset or site label describes: CD45RA+ positively selected. The chain joins TRBV4-3 to TRBJ2-7; TRBD1 agrees with 8 junctional bases. This receptor was identified in a man in his thirties or forties in good health. At the DNA level, the sequence is TGCGCCAGCAGCCAAGCCTGGACAGGGACGAGCCCCTACGAGCAGTACTTC. Its protein product is CASSQAWTGTSPYEQYF.